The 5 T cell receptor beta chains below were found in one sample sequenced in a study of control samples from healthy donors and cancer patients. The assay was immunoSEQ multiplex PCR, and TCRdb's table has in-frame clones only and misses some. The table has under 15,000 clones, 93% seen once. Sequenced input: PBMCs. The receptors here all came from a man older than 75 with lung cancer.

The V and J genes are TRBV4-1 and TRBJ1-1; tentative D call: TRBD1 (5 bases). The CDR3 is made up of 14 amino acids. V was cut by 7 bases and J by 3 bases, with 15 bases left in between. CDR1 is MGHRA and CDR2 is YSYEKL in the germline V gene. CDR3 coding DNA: TGCGCCAGCATCAACGGGGACCCGCACACTGAAGCTTTCTTT. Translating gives CASINGDPHTEAFF.

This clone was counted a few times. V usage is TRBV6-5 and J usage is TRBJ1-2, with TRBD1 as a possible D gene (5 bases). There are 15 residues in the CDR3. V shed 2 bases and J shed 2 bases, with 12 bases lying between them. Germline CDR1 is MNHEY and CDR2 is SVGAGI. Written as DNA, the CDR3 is TGTGCCAGCAGTTACAATAGTCAGGGAAACTATGGCTACACCTTC. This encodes CASSYNSQGNYGYTF.

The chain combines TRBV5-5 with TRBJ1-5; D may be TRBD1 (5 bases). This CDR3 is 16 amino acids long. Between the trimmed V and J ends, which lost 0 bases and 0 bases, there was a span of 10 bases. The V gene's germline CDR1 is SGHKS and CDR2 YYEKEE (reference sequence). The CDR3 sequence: CASSLGDPYSNQPQHF. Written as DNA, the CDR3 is TGTGCCAGCAGCTTGGGGGACCCGTATAGCAATCAGCCCCAGCATTTT.

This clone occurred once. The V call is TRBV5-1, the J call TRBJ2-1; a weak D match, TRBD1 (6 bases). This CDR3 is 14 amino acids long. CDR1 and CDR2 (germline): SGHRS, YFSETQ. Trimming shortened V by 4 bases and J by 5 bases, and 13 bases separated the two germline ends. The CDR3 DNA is TGCGCCAGCAGCGGAGGACAGTCTCACAATGAGCAGTTCTTC. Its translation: CASSGGQSHNEQFF.

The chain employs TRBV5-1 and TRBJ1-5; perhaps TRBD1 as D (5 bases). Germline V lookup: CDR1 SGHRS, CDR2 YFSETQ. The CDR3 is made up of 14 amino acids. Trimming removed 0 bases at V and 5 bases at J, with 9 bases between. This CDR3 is CASSLGQPDQPQHF. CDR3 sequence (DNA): TGCGCCAGCAGCTTGGGACAGCCGGATCAGCCCCAGCATTTT.